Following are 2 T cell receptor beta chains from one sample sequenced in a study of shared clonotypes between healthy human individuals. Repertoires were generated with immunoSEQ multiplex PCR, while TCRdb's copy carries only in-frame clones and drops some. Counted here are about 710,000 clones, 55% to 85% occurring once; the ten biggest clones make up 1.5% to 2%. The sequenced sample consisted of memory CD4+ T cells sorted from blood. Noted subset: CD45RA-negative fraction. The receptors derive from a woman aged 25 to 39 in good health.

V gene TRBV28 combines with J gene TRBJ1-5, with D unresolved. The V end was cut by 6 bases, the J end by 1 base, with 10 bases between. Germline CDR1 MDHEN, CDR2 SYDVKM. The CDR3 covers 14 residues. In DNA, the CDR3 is TGTGCCAGCAGCGGACGGTTGAGCAATCAGCCCCAGCATTTT. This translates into CASSGRLSNQPQHF.

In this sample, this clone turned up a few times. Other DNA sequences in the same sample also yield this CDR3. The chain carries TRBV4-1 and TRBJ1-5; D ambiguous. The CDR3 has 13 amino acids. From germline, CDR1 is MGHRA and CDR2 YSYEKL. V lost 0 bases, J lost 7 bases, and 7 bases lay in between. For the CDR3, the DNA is TGCGCCAGCAGCCAAGACCCCGACCAGCCCCAGCATTTT. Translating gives CASSQDPDQPQHF.